The 13 T cell receptor beta chains below come from one sample, sequenced in a study of blood T cells in healthy people across ages. A second PCR of 7 to 11 cycles used a sample-barcoded 5' primer and a J-beta primer mix. TCRdb redid the calling of the 5' RACE reads with MiXCR, one entry per CDR3 protein. The profile shows 1.5 million to 2 million distinct CDR3 sequences, around 42% of them singletons. Sample: blood. These receptors all come from a human donor in good health.

This clonotype was detected only a few times. The chain carries TRBV7-2 and TRBJ2-6; D not resolved. V lost 7 bases and J 1 base, leaving 26 bases between the germline ends. Germline-derived CDR1 and CDR2 are SGHTA and FQGNSA. This CDR3 region has 20 residues. The CDR3 DNA is TGTGCCAGCATCATCGAGCTCCAAGGAACACACGGTTCTGGGGCCAACGTCCTGACTTTC. As protein: CASIIELQGTHGSGANVLTF.

This clonotype was seen a handful of times. The rearrangement joins TRBV5-1 to TRBJ2-5; 12 bases line up with TRBD2. J gave up 5 bases and V 0 bases, and 8 bases lay outside the gene matches. The germline V gene has CDR1 SGHRS and CDR2 YFSETQ. CDR3 length: 17 residues. CDR3 sequence: CASSLGLAGALRETQYF. For the CDR3, the DNA is TGCGCCAGCAGCTTGGGACTAGCGGGGGCCCTGAGGGAGACCCAGTACTTC.

The genes are TRBV28 and TRBJ2-3; 7 nucleotides align to TRBD1. Germline V gene lookup returns CDR1 MDHEN and CDR2 SYDVKM. Trimming removed 6 bases from V and 5 bases from J; junction bases left unmatched: 8. There are 14 residues in the CDR3. The CDR3 nucleotides are TGTGCCAGCAGCAAGACAGGGACCGGAGATACGCAGTATTTT. Translating it yields CASSKTGTGDTQYF.

The chain joins TRBV20-1 to TRBJ2-1; 8 nucleotides agree with TRBD1. The germline V gene encodes CDR1 DFQATT and CDR2 SNEGSKA (reference sequence). This CDR3 region has 14 residues. Germline trimming cut 0 bases from V and 12 bases from J; bases unmatched to any gene: 10. As DNA, the CDR3 is TGCAGTGCTAGAGACAGGGGGCAATGGGGTGTGCAGTTCTTC. Protein sequence: CSARDRGQWGVQFF.

The chain carries TRBV7-2 and TRBJ1-2, with D perhaps TRBD1 (6 bases). Germline V lookup: CDR1 SGHTA, CDR2 FQGNSA. The CDR3 is made up of 14 amino acids. V lost 5 bases and J lost 6, with 16 bases in between. The CDR3 loop is CASSLLQGVDGYTF. In nucleotides, the CDR3 is TGTGCCAGCAGCCTACTACAGGGAGTTGATGGCTACACCTTC.

The chain recombines TRBV5-1 with TRBJ2-1; D is ambiguous. Germline V CDR1 and CDR2: SGHRS, YFSETQ. Trimming removed 7 bases at V and 3 bases at J, with 5 bases between. This CDR3 has 11 residues. The CDR3 coding sequence is TGCGCCAGCGGGGACTACAATGAGCAGTTCTTC. Encoded protein: CASGDYNEQFF.

The chain combines TRBV6-5 with TRBJ2-5; D not resolved. V was pared by 6 bases and J by 2 bases, with 10 bases between. The CDR3 sequence is 13 residues long. Germline assignment: CDR1 MNHEY and CDR2 SVGAGI. CDR3 coding DNA: TGTGCCAGCAGCAATATTAGGCAAGAGACCCAGTACTTC. Its protein product is CASSNIRQETQYF.

The rearrangement joins TRBV7-2 to TRBJ2-7, with unresolved D. Per germline, CDR1 SGHTA and CDR2 FQGNSA. The CDR3 extends over 15 amino acids. V lost 1 base, J lost 0 bases, and 10 bases lay in between. CDR3 bases: TGTGCCAGCAGCTTAGAAGGGCACATCTCCTACGAGCAGTACTTC. This encodes CASSLEGHISYEQYF. The full variable domain, rest sourced from reference TRBV7-2 and TRBJ2-7, is GAGVSQSPSNKVTEKGKDVELRCDPISGHTALYWYRQSLGQGLEFLIYFQGNSAPDKSGLPSDRFSAERTGGSVSTLTIQRTQQEDSAVYLCASSLEGHISYEQYFGPGTRLTVT.

Here the CDR3 DNA reads TGTACCAGCAGCTTAGGGGGACAGGTAGCCTACGAGCAGTACTTC. This sequence encodes CTSSLGGQVAYEQYF. The chain uses TRBV7-2 and TRBJ2-5; 8 bases fit TRBD1. Judging by the DNA end, TRBJ2-7 fits better; the J call may be wrong. The CDR3 extends over 15 amino acids. Germline CDR1 and CDR2: SGHTA and FQGNSA.

The gene calls are TRBV7-9 and TRBJ1-6, with D uncertain. The V end was cut by 5 bases, the J end by 10 bases, with 18 bases between. The length of the CDR3 is 15 residues. Looked up from germline, CDR1 is SEHNR and CDR2 is FQNEAQ (reference sequence). The CDR3 bases are TGTGCCAGCAGCCTTAGGTTCGGGCCCGACTCACCCCTCCACTTT. Amino acids: CASSLRFGPDSPLHF.

This clonotype has a handful of counts. The rearrangement uses TRBV28 and TRBJ2-1, with TRBD1 matching over 8 bases. Germline loops: CDR1 MDHEN, CDR2 SYDVKM. CDR3 length: 14 amino acids. V lost 6 bases and J lost 2; bases outside the gene matches: 3. The CDR3, as DNA: TGTGCCAGCAGAACAGGGGGTCCCTACAATGAGCAGTTCTTC. It specifies CASRTGGPYNEQFF.

This chain connects TRBV9 to TRBJ2-1; D is undetermined. Trimming shortened V by 4 bases and J by 3 bases, and 8 bases separated the two germline ends. Germline assignment: CDR1 SGDLS and CDR2 YYNGEE. CDR3 length equals 13 residues. This CDR3 is CASSRNGYNEQFF. CDR3 DNA sequence: TGTGCCAGCAGCCGGAACGGCTACAATGAGCAGTTCTTC. The full variable domain, rest sourced from reference TRBV9 and TRBJ2-1, is DSGVTQTPKHLITATGQRVTLRCSPRSGDLSVYWYQQSLDQGLQFLIQYYNGEERAKGNILERFSAQQFPDLHSELNLSSLELGDSALYFCASSRNGYNEQFFGPGTRLTVL.

V gene TRBV29-1 combines with J gene TRBJ1-4; D ambiguous. Germline CDR1 SQVTM, CDR2 ANQGSEA. Trimming left V 0 bases short and J 8 bases short, with 13 bases between. The CDR3 length is 14 residues. CDR3 amino acids: CSVEDKYLGEKLFF. The DNA for the CDR3 is TGCAGCGTTGAAGACAAATATCTAGGCGAAAAACTGTTTTTT. Full variable domain (outside the CDR3, taken from reference TRBV29-1 and TRBJ1-4): SAVISQKPSRDICQRGTSLTIQCQVDSQVTMMFWYRQQPGQSLTLIATANQGSEATYESGFVIDKFPISRPNLTFSTLTVSNMSPEDSSIYLCSVEDKYLGEKLFFGSGTQLSVL.